Presented here are 28 T cell receptor beta chains from one specimen sequenced in a study of glioma-infiltrating T cells after dendritic cell vaccination. Assay: immunoSEQ multiplex PCR; the TCRdb copy retains only in-frame clones and omits some. The sample lists over 55,000 clones, roughly 80% seen once, with 15% to 19% in the top ten. Time point here: after dendritic cell vaccination, including at tumor progression/relapse. The specimen was blood, collected after dendritic cell vaccination. These receptors came from a human donor with glioblastoma.

This clone occurred a few times. The CDR3 spells CASSLRTEYGYTF. CDR3 sequence (DNA): TGCGCCAGCAGCTTGAGGACAGAATATGGCTACACCTTC. V is TRBV5-1 and J is TRBJ1-2, with TRBD1 as a possible D gene (6 bases). Germline CDR1 and CDR2: SGHRS and YFSETQ. This CDR3 has 13 amino acids. V lost 1 base and J lost 5, with 9 bases in between.

This clone has a handful of counts. The chain recombines TRBV11-2 with TRBJ2-5, with 8 bases lining up with TRBD1. Germline V lookup: CDR1 SGHAT, CDR2 FQNNGV. Trimming at V came to 3 bases and at J to 3 bases, leaving 6 bases not matched to a gene. The CDR3 consists of 15 residues. As DNA, the CDR3 is TGTGCCAGCAGCTTTTCGGACAGGGTGAAAGAGACCCAGTACTTC. Residues: CASSFSDRVKETQYF.

This clone was counted a few times. The V gene is TRBV7-9, the J gene TRBJ1-2, with 8 nucleotides matching TRBD1. The germline V gene has CDR1 SEHNR and CDR2 FQNEAQ (reference sequence). Trimming removed 3 bases from V and 9 bases from J; junction bases left unmatched: 9. The length of the CDR3 is 14 residues. CDR3 residues: CASSFGGQESSYTF. For the CDR3, the DNA is TGTGCCAGCAGCTTCGGGGGACAGGAGTCAAGCTACACCTTC.

This clone has more than one count but fewer than ten. The chain employs TRBV7-9 and TRBJ1-5, with D maybe TRBD1 (6 bases). The CDR3 is 12 amino acids. V was cut by 5 bases and J by 6 bases, with 8 bases left in between. Germline lookup yields CDR1 SEHNR and CDR2 FQNEAQ (reference sequence). Here the CDR3 reads CASSKDSQPQHF. CDR3 sequence (DNA): TGTGCCAGCAGCAAGGACAGTCAGCCCCAGCATTTT.

The chain recombines TRBV28 with TRBJ2-1; D call uncertain. Per germline, CDR1 MDHEN and CDR2 SYDVKM. V was clipped by 5 bases and J by 4 bases, with 12 bases between them. The CDR3 is 14 residues long. DNA of the CDR3: TGTGCCAGCAGTCCACCTACGTTGTACAATGAGCAGTTCTTC. This sequence encodes CASSPPTLYNEQFF.

The rearrangement joins TRBV6-1 to TRBJ2-1; D unclear. The CDR3 is 13 amino acids. Trimming pared 2 bases from V and 12 bases from J, leaving 14 bases between. Per germline, CDR1 MNHNS and CDR2 SASEGT. CDR3 sequence reads: CASSELRSSGQFF. Here the CDR3 DNA reads TGTGCCAGCAGTGAATTGCGAAGTTCTGGGCAGTTCTTC.

J is TRBJ1-3 and V is TRBV9; TRBD1 aligns across 7 bases. The germline CDR1 and CDR2 sequences are SGDLS and YYNGEE. The CDR3 runs to 16 residues. The J segment lost 1 base and the V segment lost 0 bases, leaving 4 bases of the junction unmatched. CDR3 amino acids: CASSVAGTASGNTIYF. The DNA for the CDR3 is TGTGCCAGCAGCGTAGCAGGGACAGCATCTGGAAACACCATATATTTT.

The chain is built from TRBV9 and TRBJ1-3; D remains unclear. Germline loops: CDR1 SGDLS, CDR2 YYNGEE. Trimming stripped 3 bases from V and 3 bases from J, with 10 bases between. CDR3 size: 14 residues. The CDR3 bases are TGTGCCAGCAGCGCTGAACTTTTTGGAAACACCATATATTTT. Encoded protein: CASSAELFGNTIYF.

The chain combines TRBV27 with TRBJ1-1; D possibly corresponds to TRBD1 (5 bases). Trimming removed 2 bases from V and 0 bases from J, with 16 bases in between. Looked up from germline, CDR1 is MNHEY and CDR2 is SMNVEV (reference sequence). This CDR3 spans 17 amino acids. In DNA form, the CDR3 reads TGTGCCAGCAGTTTAAGGGGCCCCCGGGCCCTGAACACTGAAGCTTTCTTT. It is translated as CASSLRGPRALNTEAFF.

The chain joins TRBV13 to TRBJ1-1, with D unresolved. CDR3 length equals 13 residues. V dropped 1 base and J dropped 1 base, with 4 bases sitting between them. Per germline, CDR1 PRHDT and CDR2 FYEKMQ (reference sequence). The CDR3 here is CASSLDGNTEAFF. The CDR3 DNA reads TGTGCCAGCAGCTTAGACGGGAACACTGAAGCTTTCTTT.

This clone was counted a few times. The genes are TRBV19 and TRBJ1-3; 7 nucleotides line up with TRBD1. This CDR3 region has 13 residues. Germline V CDR1 and CDR2: LNHDA, SQIVND (reference sequence). V was clipped by 7 bases and J by 5 bases; unmatched bases: 5. CDR3: CASTGDRRNTIYF. The CDR3 DNA follows: TGTGCCAGTACTGGGGACAGACGAAACACCATATATTTT.

The gene calls are TRBV7-8 and TRBJ1-5; 7 bases are a match to TRBD1. CDR1 is SGHVS and CDR2 is FQNEAQ in the germline V gene. This CDR3 is 15 amino acids long. Trimming at V came to 9 bases and at J to 2 bases, leaving 10 bases not matched to a gene. In DNA form, the CDR3 reads TGTGCCAGTACTTCCGACAGGGTCGGCAATCAGCCCCAGCATTTT. It encodes CASTSDRVGNQPQHF.

The chain has TRBV4-1 and TRBJ2-2; the match to TRBD2 covers 8 bases. Germline CDR1 MGHRA, CDR2 YSYEKL. The ends lost 4 bases at V and 5 bases at J; junction bases unmatched: 9. This CDR3 has 16 residues. In DNA form, the CDR3 reads TGCGCCAGCAGCCTGCCCGGGGGGGCCATGACCGGGGAGCTGTTTTTT. This gives the protein CASSLPGGAMTGELFF.

The V call is TRBV10-3, the J call TRBJ1-1, with D uncertain. V was pared by 10 bases and J by 1 base, with 13 bases between. Germline V gives CDR1 ENHRY, CDR2 SYGVKD. The CDR3 loop spans 13 amino acids. In nucleotides, the CDR3 is TGTGCCACGCAGAGAGAGGAGAACACTGAAGCTTTCTTT. Translating it yields CATQREENTEAFF.

The chain combines TRBV5-1 with TRBJ2-3; 9 bases map to TRBD2. Trimming removed 1 base from V and 4 bases from J; junction bases left unmatched: 13. Per germline, CDR1 SGHRS and CDR2 YFSETQ. The CDR3 contains 18 residues. DNA for the CDR3: TGCGCCAGCAGCTTGACTCCCCCTCGAGCGGGGGGTTCAGATACGCAGTATTTT. Translating gives CASSLTPPRAGGSDTQYF.

V usage is TRBV27 and J usage is TRBJ2-3; 11 bases fit TRBD2. The CDR3 has 16 amino acids. Germline V CDR1 and CDR2: MNHEY, SMNVEV (reference sequence). Losses at the gene ends were 5 bases for V and 5 bases for J; bases not matched to a gene: 9. This chain's CDR3 is CASSPGLAARGDTQYF. The CDR3 bases are TGTGCCAGCAGTCCGGGACTAGCGGCGAGGGGAGATACGCAGTATTTT.

The chain uses TRBV6-5 and TRBJ2-7; 7 nucleotides match TRBD2. This CDR3 is 12 amino acids long. The germline gives CDR1 MNHEY, CDR2 SVGAGI. The junction had 2 bases not matched to a gene; V was cut back by 5 bases and J by 4 bases. The CDR3 reads CASSGGGYEQYF. The CDR3 DNA reads TGTGCCAGCAGTGGGGGGGGGTACGAGCAGTACTTC.

This sequence joins TRBV4-1 and TRBJ1-1; D not resolved. The CDR3 is 14 amino acids. The germline V gene has CDR1 MGHRA and CDR2 YSYEKL. The V and J ends lost 0 bases and 2 bases respectively, with 7 bases between them. CDR3 in DNA: TGCGCCAGCAGCCAAGATCGGGTAAACACTGAAGCTTTCTTT. Encoded protein: CASSQDRVNTEAFF.

The chain joins TRBV27 to TRBJ2-3, with D maybe TRBD2 (5 bases). Trimming pared 3 bases from V and 9 bases from J, leaving 13 bases between. This CDR3 is 13 amino acids long. Looked up from germline, CDR1 is MNHEY and CDR2 is SMNVEV (reference sequence). For the CDR3, the DNA is TGTGCCAGCAGTTTGTTCGGCGAGGGCACGCAGTATTTT. Protein sequence: CASSLFGEGTQYF.

The gene calls are TRBV5-1 and TRBJ2-3, with TRBD1 identical over 7 bases. The germline gives CDR1 SGHRS, CDR2 YFSETQ. This CDR3 is built from 16 residues. J lost 3 bases, V lost 4 bases, and 11 bases had no gene match. DNA of the CDR3: TGCGCCAGCAGCCTGGACCCGGACAGGATAACAGATACGCAGTATTTT. It yields the protein CASSLDPDRITDTQYF.

This clone appeared once. The chain is built from TRBV30 and TRBJ1-6; D is unresolved. The germline CDR1 and CDR2 sequences are GTSNPN and SVGIG (reference sequence). The CDR3 consists of 16 residues. V was shortened by 0 bases and J by 8 bases, with 17 bases between the two germline ends. CDR3 region: CAWSVHRVTIDSPLHF. CDR3 sequence (DNA): TGTGCCTGGAGTGTACATCGGGTTACCATTGATTCACCCCTCCACTTT.

In this sample, this clone turned up once. The J gene is TRBJ2-2, the V gene TRBV2; a weak D match, TRBD2 (6 bases). Looked up from germline, CDR1 is SNHLY and CDR2 is FYNNEI. V shed 9 bases and J shed 6 bases, with 11 bases lying between them. The CDR3 runs 12 residues. CDR3 in amino acids: CASTSYPGELFF. CDR3 DNA: TGTGCCAGTACTAGCTATCCCGGGGAGCTGTTTTTT.

The chain joins TRBV10-3 to TRBJ2-7, with D maybe TRBD2 (6 bases). Germline V CDR1 and CDR2: ENHRY, SYGVKD. The V gene lost 6 bases and the J gene lost 2 bases, with 8 bases spanning the gap. This CDR3 has 12 amino acids. DNA of the CDR3: TGTGCCATCAGAGCTAGCGCCTACGAGCAGTACTTC. Residues: CAIRASAYEQYF.

The rearrangement joins TRBV11-2 to TRBJ1-2; no definite D call. This CDR3 region has 15 residues. The V gene lost 5 bases and the J gene lost 5 bases, with 18 bases spanning the gap. Germline lookup yields CDR1 SGHAT and CDR2 FQNNGV. For the CDR3, the DNA is TGTGCCAGCAGCCATTTCAATACGAGGAGGTATGGCTACACCTTC. It is translated as CASSHFNTRRYGYTF.

The rearrangement links TRBV5-6 to TRBJ1-2; 8 bases are shared with TRBD1. CDR3 length equals 14 residues. V trimming: 4 bases; J trimming: 3 bases; junction bases outside the gene matches: 5. The germline V gene encodes CDR1 SGHDT and CDR2 YYEEEE. The CDR3 loop reads CASSADRGYYGYTF. The CDR3 bases are TGTGCCAGCAGCGCAGACAGGGGCTACTATGGCTACACCTTC.

This chain connects TRBV28 to TRBJ2-5; 8 positions match TRBD1. Trimming cost V 10 bases and J 3 bases; bases outside gene matches: 7. This CDR3 region has 13 residues. Looked up from germline, CDR1 is MDHEN and CDR2 is SYDVKM. CDR3 residues: CATNVGQEETQYF. Here the CDR3 DNA reads TGTGCCACGAACGTGGGACAGGAAGAGACCCAGTACTTC.

This clone showed up just a few times. The chain employs TRBV5-6 and TRBJ2-1; possibly TRBD1 for D (5 bases). This CDR3 comprises 12 residues. V lost 4 bases and J 10 bases, leaving 12 bases between the germline ends. Germline loops: CDR1 SGHDT, CDR2 YYEEEE. Here the CDR3 reads CASSVRAFEQFF. In nucleotides, the CDR3 is TGTGCCAGCAGCGTCAGGGCTTTCGAGCAGTTCTTC.

CDR3 sequence reads: CASSIVGFQETQYF. For the CDR3, the DNA is TGTGCCAGTAGTATAGTCGGGTTCCAAGAGACCCAGTACTTC. This rearrangement joins TRBV19 to TRBJ2-5; no firm D call. CDR1 is LNHDA and CDR2 is SQIVND in the germline V gene (reference sequence). V was cut by 1 base and J by 1 base, with 7 bases left in between. The CDR3 runs to 14 residues.